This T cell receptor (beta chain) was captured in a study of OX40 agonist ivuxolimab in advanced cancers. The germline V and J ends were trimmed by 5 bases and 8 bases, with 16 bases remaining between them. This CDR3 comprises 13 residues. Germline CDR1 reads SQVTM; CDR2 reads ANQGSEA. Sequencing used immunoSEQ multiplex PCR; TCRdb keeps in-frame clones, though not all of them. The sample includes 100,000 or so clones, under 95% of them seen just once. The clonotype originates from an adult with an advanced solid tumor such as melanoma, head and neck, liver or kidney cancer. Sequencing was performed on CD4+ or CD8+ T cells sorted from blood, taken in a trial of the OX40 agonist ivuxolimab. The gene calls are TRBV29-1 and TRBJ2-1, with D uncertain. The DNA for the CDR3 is TGCAGCGTTTGCTACCAATATAGGGATGAGCAGTTCTTC. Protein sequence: CSVCYQYRDEQFF.